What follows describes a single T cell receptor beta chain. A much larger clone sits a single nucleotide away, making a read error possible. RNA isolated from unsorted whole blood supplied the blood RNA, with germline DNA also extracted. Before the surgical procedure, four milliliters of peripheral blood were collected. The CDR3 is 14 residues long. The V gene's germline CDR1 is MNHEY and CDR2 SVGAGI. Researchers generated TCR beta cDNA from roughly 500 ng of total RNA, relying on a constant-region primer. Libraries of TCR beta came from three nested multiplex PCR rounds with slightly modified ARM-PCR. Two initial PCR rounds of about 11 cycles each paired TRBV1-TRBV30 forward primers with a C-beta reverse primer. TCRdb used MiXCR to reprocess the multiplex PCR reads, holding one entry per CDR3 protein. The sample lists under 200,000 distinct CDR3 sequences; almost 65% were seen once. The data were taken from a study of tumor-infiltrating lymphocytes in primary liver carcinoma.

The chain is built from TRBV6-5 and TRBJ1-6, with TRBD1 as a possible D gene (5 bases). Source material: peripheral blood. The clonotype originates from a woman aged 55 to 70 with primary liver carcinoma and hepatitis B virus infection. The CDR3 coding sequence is TGTGACAGCAGCCAACCTTTGGGGGATTCACCCCTCCACTTT. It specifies CDSSQPLGDSPLHF.